Reported below is one T cell receptor (beta chain). Original processing notes: Cell counts per sample came from amplifying reference gene primers. Using immunoSEQ multiplex PCR, the repertoire was profiled, and TCRdb retains in-frame clones only, with some absent. That table furnishes V, J and clone size, whereas the DNA furnished D and trimming. The sample carries about 400,000 clones, nearly 90% recorded once. The length of the CDR3 is 16 residues. The V and J ends lost 4 bases and 7 bases, in that order; junction bases with no gene match: 15. CDR1 is LGHDT and CDR2 is YNNKEL in the germline V gene (reference sequence). These data are taken from a study of blood T cell repertoires in COVID-19. Study overall: Some COVID-19 samples were acute and others convalescent; all came from the United States, Italy and Spain. T cells, B-cell-depleted T cells, or PBMCs provided the cDNA or gDNA that served as material.

Clinical histories supplied by participants themselves formed the basis of cohort assignment. This sequence was found in a woman aged 18-29 years with acute COVID-19. The chain is built from TRBV3-1 (or the pseudogene TRBV3-2) and TRBJ2-7, with 8 bases lining up with TRBD1. The material sequenced was PBMCs or T cells enriched from blood (not recorded which). CDR3 DNA: TGTGCCAGCAGCCGAATTAGACAGGGGACAACCGGAGAGCAGTACTTC. This codes for CASSRIRQGTTGEQYF.